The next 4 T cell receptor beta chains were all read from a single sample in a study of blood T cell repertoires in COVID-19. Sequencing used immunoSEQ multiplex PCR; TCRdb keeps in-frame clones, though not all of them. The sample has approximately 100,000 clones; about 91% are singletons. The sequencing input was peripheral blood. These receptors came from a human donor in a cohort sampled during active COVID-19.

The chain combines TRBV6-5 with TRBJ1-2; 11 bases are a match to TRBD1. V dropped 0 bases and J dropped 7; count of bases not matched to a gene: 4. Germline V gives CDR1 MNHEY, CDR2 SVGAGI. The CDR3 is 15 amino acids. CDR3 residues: CASSYSKGQGAGYTF. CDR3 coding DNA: TGTGCCAGCAGTTACTCGAAAGGACAGGGGGCTGGCTACACCTTC.

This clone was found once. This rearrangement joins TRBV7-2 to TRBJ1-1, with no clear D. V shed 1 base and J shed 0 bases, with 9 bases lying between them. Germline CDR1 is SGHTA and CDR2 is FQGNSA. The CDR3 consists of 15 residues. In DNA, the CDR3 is TGTGCCAGCAGCTTAGTCCCGAGGATGAACACTGAAGCTTTCTTT. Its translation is CASSLVPRMNTEAFF.

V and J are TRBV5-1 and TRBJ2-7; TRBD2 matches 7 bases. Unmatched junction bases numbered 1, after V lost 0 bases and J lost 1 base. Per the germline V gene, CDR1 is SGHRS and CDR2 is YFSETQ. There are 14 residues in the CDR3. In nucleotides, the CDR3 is TGCGCCAGCAGCTTGGCGGGACTATCCTACGAGCAGTACTTC. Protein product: CASSLAGLSYEQYF.

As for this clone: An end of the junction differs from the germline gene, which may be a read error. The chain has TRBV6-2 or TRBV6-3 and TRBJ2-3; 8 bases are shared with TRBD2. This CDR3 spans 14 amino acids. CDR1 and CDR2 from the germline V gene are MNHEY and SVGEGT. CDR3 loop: CASSSSGSTDTQYF. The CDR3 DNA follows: TGTGCCAGCAGTTCCAGCGGGAGCACGGATACGCAGTATTTT.